Reported below is one T cell receptor beta chain. These data originate in a study of blood T cell repertoires in COVID-19. Across the whole study: Both acute and convalescent COVID-19 samples were obtained from the United States, Italy and Spain. PBMCs, B-cell-depleted T cells, or T cells provided the cDNA or gDNA that made up the material.

Original methodology: The authors estimated nucleated cell counts from reference gene primer amplification. TCRdb keeps only in-frame clones here, not all; method: immunoSEQ multiplex PCR. V and J calls and clone size are those listed in that table; D and trimming were worked out from the DNA. The sample has about 85,000 clones, around 87% seen once; the top ten hold approximately 4%. The sequence came from a woman aged 80 or over with active or convalescent COVID-19. The specimen was peripheral blood.

CDR3 coding DNA: TGTGCCAGCAGACTAGCGGGAGTGGATGAGCAGTTCTTC. It codes for CASRLAGVDEQFF. V is TRBV6-6 and J is TRBJ2-1, with 11 nucleotides matching TRBD2. Per the germline V gene, CDR1 is MNHNY and CDR2 is SVGAGI (reference sequence). The CDR3 sequence is 13 residues long. Losses at the gene ends were 6 bases for V and 8 bases for J; bases not matched to a gene: 3.